This TCR beta chain came from a study of blood T cell repertoires in COVID-19. Turning to the study itself: The samples span acute and convalescent COVID-19 from the United States, Italy and Spain.

Participant ages covered roughly 18 to 89 years across around 25 US areas. Cohorts were based on clinical histories the participants reported. Between the trimmed V and J ends, which lost 0 bases and 1 base, there was a span of 7 bases. Germline V lookup: CDR1 SGDLS, CDR2 YYNGEE. The CDR3 consists of 14 residues. Repertoires were generated with immunoSEQ multiplex PCR, while TCRdb's copy carries only in-frame clones and drops some. The sample holds about 340,000 clones, about 86% seen once. The receptor comes from a woman in her forties with acute COVID-19. The V gene is TRBV9, the J gene TRBJ1-1; no clear D gene. The sequenced material came from PBMCs or T cells enriched from blood (not recorded which). CDR3 coding DNA: TGTGCCAGCAGCGTAGGAGGGTGGAACACTGAAGCTTTCTTT. Translation: CASSVGGWNTEAFF.